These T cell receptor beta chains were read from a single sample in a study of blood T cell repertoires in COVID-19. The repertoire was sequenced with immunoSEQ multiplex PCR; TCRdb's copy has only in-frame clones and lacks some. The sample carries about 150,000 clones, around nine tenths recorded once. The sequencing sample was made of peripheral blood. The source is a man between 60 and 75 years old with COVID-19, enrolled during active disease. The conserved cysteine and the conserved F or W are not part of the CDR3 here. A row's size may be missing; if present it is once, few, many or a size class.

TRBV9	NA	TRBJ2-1	ASSPPQGGYNEQF
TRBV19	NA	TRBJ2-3	ASSPWTGLPSDTQY
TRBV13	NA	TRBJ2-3	ASSSRHGLLTTDTQY
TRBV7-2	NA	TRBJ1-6	ASSYGQGKGNSPLH
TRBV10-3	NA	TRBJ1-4	AISESGGSNEKLF
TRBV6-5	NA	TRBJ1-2	ASSYGADRGLYGYT
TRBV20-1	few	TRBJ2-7	SASSDRGLGYEQY
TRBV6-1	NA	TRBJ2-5	ASSVLSTVSQETQY
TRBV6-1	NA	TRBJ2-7	ASSDDGGGLSYEQY
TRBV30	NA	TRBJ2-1	AWSVAGWQF
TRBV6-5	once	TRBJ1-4	ARGQGAYEKLF
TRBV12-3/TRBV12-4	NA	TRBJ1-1	ASSSTVNTEAF
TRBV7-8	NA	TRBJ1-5	ASSAPPRTGGPIEPQH
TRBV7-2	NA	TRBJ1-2	ASSLATGVGYT
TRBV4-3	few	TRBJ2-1	ASSQGGQPTYNEQF
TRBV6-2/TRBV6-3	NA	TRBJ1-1	ASSYHPGSTEAF
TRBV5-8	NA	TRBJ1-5	ASSLKTATQH
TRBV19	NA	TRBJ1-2	ASNDGREGGGYT
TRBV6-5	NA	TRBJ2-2	ASSYSDRLGGELF
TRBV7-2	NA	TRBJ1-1	ASSSRITEAF
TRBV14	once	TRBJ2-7	ASSPSGQGAYEQY
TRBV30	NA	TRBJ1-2	AWSPPQGYGYT